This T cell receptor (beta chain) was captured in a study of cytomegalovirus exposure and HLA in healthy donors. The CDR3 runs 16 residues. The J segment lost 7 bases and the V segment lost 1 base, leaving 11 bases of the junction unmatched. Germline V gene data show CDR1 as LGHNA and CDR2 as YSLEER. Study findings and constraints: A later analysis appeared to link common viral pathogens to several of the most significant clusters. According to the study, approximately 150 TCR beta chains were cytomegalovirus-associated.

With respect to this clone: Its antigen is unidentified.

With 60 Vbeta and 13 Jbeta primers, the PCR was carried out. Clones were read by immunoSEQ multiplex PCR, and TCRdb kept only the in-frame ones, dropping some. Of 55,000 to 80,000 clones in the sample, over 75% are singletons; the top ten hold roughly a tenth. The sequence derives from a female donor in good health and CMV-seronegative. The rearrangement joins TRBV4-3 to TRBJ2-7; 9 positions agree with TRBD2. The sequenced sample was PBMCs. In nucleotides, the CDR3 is TGCGCCAGCAGCCAAGGCAGGGCGGGAGGGCCTCATGAGCAGTACTTC. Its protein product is CASSQGRAGGPHEQYF.